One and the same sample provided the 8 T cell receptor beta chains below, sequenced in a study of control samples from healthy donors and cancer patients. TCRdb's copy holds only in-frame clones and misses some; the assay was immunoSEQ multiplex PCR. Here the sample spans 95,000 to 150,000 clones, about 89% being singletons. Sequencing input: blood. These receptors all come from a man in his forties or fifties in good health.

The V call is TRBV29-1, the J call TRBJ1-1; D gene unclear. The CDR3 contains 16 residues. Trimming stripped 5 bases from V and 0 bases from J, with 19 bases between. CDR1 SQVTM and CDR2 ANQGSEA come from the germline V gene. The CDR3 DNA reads TGCAGCGTTTACCTCCCCGCTGAGGGTCTGAACACTGAAGCTTTCTTT. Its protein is CSVYLPAEGLNTEAFF. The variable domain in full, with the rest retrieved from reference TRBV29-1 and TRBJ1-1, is SAVISQKPSRDICQRGTSLTIQCQVDSQVTMMFWYRQQPGQSLTLIATANQGSEATYESGFVIDKFPISRPNLTFSTLTVSNMSPEDSSIYLCSVYLPAEGLNTEAFFGQGTRLTVV.

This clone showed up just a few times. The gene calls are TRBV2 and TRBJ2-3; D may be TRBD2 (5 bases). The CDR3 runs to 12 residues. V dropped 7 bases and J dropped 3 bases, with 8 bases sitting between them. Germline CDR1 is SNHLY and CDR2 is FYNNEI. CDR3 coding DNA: TGTGCCAGCATTCGGGGAACAGATACGCAGTATTTT. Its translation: CASIRGTDTQYF.

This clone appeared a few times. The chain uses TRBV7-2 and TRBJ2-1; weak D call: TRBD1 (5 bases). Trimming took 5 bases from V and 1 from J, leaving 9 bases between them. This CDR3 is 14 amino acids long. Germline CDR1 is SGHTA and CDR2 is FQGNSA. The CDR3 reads CASSQGGSYNEQFF. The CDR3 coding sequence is TGTGCCAGCAGCCAGGGTGGGTCCTACAATGAGCAGTTCTTC.

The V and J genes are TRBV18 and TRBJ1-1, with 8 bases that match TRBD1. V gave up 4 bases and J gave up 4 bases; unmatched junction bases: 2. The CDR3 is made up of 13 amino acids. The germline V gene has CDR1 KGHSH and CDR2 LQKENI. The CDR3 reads CASSLGQGTEAFF. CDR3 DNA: TGTGCCAGCTCACTAGGACAGGGCACTGAAGCTTTCTTT.

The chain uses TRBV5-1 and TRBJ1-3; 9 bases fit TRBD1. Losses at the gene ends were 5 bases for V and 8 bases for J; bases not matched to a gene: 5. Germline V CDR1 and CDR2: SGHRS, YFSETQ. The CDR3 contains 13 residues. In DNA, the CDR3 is TGCGCCAGCAGTACAGGGGGCGCAGACACCATATATTTT. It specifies CASSTGGADTIYF. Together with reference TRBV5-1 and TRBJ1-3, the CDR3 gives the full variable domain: KAGVTQTPRYLIKTRGQQVTLSCSPISGHRSVSWYQQTPGQGLQFLFEYFSETQRNKGNFPGRFSGRQFSNSRSEMNVSTLELGDSALYLCASSTGGADTIYFGEGSWLTVV.

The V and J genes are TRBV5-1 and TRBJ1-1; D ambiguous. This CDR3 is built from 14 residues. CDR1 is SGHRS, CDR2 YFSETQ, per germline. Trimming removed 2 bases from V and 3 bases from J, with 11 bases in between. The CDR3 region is CASSLMNGDTEAFF. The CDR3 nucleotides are TGCGCCAGCAGCTTAATGAACGGAGACACTGAAGCTTTCTTT.

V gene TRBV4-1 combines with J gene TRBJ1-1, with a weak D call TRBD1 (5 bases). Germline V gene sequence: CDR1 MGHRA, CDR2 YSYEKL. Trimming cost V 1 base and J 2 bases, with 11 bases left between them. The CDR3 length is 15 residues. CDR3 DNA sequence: TGCGCCAGCAGCCAAGGGGTAGGGGTTAACACTGAAGCTTTCTTT. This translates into CASSQGVGVNTEAFF.

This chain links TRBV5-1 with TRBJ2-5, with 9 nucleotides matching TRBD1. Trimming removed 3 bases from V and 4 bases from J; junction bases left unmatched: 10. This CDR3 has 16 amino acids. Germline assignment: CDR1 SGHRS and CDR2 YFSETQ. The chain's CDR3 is CASSWPQGALVETQYF. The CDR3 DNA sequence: TGCGCCAGCAGCTGGCCACAGGGGGCGTTGGTAGAGACCCAGTACTTC.